These 16 T cell receptor beta chains were sequenced from one sample in a study of STAT3 mutations in large granular lymphocyte leukemia. No cognate antigen is known for these TCRs. The study, taken as a whole, reports: Every T-LGLL patient had at least one immunodominant TCRbeta clonotype.

The table came from immunoSEQ multiplex PCR; TCRdb's copy has only in-frame clones and leaves some out. The table records over 4,000 clones, 49% of them present only once. Sequences were obtained from peripheral blood mononuclear cells. These receptors were obtained from a man aged 55 to 69 with T-cell large granular lymphocyte leukemia. Some clones in this sample may be carry-over from other donors' samples.

This clone came up a few times. This rearrangement joins TRBV28 to TRBJ2-7; D uncertain. The CDR3 has 13 residues. Germline V lookup: CDR1 MDHEN, CDR2 SYDVKM. V was shortened by 5 bases and J by 0 bases, with 8 bases between the two germline ends. The CDR3 spells CASSLGSSYEQYF. The CDR3 coding sequence is TGTGCCAGCAGTCTAGGTAGCTCCTACGAGCAGTACTTC.

V gene TRBV5-6 combines with J gene TRBJ2-5; TRBD1 aligns across 8 bases. Germline CDR1 SGHDT, CDR2 YYEEEE. J gave up 5 bases and V 4 bases, and 10 bases lay outside the gene matches. The CDR3 contains 15 residues. The CDR3 nucleotides read TGTGCCAGCAGCCTATCCAGACAGGGGAAGGAGACCCAGTACTTC. It translates to CASSLSRQGKETQYF.

This clone has a handful of counts. The chain employs TRBV5-1 and TRBJ1-1; no clear D. This CDR3 spans 16 amino acids. Germline V gene data show CDR1 as SGHRS and CDR2 as YFSETQ. Trimming pared 0 bases from V and 6 bases from J, leaving 18 bases between. CDR3 residues: CASSLVATRFGSEAFF. The CDR3 DNA reads as TGCGCCAGCAGCTTGGTCGCCACGCGGTTCGGGTCTGAAGCTTTCTTT.

This clone has more than one count but fewer than ten. V and J are TRBV30 and TRBJ2-3; D gene ambiguous. This CDR3 has 15 amino acids. V shed 2 bases and J shed 5 bases, with 17 bases lying between them. Looked up from germline, CDR1 is GTSNPN and CDR2 is SVGIG (reference sequence). The CDR3 region is CAWSMGSSTGDTQYF. CDR3 nucleotide sequence: TGTGCCTGGAGTATGGGGTCATCAACTGGAGATACGCAGTATTTT.

This rearrangement joins TRBV5-1 to TRBJ2-5; either TRBD1 or TRBD2 may fit D (5 bases each). Germline V CDR1 and CDR2: SGHRS, YFSETQ. The CDR3 spans 15 residues. Trimming removed 1 base from V and 5 bases from J, with 15 bases in between. The CDR3 nucleotides are TGCGCCAGCAGCTTGTACGGGGCCGCCCGGGAGACCCAGTACTTC. Translation: CASSLYGAARETQYF.

This clone has just a few counts. The chain joins TRBV30 to TRBJ1-2; D is perhaps TRBD1 (5 bases). CDR3 length: 11 amino acids. V was trimmed by 7 bases and J by 8 bases, leaving 14 bases between them. CDR1 GTSNPN and CDR2 SVGIG come from the germline V gene (reference sequence). CDR3 residues: CALGRTGGYTF. In DNA form, the CDR3 reads TGTGCCTTGGGACGGACGGGCGGCTACACCTTC.

This clone was seen a few times. J is TRBJ1-1 and V is TRBV7-9, with D possibly matching TRBD1 (6 bases). The length of the CDR3 is 14 residues. The germline V and J ends were trimmed by 5 bases and 11 bases, with 21 bases remaining between them. Germline lookup yields CDR1 SEHNR and CDR2 FQNEAQ (reference sequence). The CDR3 nucleotides are TGTGCCAGCAGCGAGGGGGAAGGGAGGTTGGGTGCTTTCTTT. Residues: CASSEGEGRLGAFF.

The genes are TRBV7-2 and TRBJ2-5; a possible D gene is TRBD1 (5 bases). Germline V gene sequence: CDR1 SGHTA, CDR2 FQGNSA. There are 13 residues in the CDR3. V was trimmed by 1 base and J by 5 bases, leaving 8 bases between them. This CDR3 is CASSLEYRETQYF. The CDR3 nucleotides read TGTGCCAGCAGCTTAGAGTACAGGGAGACCCAGTACTTC.

The chain joins TRBV7-3 to TRBJ2-1; D is possibly TRBD2 (6 bases). The CDR3 contains 14 residues. Between the trimmed V and J ends, which lost 5 bases and 10 bases, there was a span of 18 bases. Germline CDR1 and CDR2: SGHTA and FQGTGA. The CDR3 is CASSQRDSHREQFF. As DNA, the CDR3 is TGTGCCAGCAGCCAACGGGACTCCCATAGGGAGCAGTTCTTC.

This clone was detected a few times. The chain combines TRBV7-9 with TRBJ1-2, with D hard to call. CDR3 length: 14 amino acids. Trimming left V 1 base short and J 4 bases short, with 10 bases between. Germline V gives CDR1 SEHNR, CDR2 FQNEAQ (reference sequence). CDR3 sequence (DNA): TGTGCCAGCAGCTTAGTGGGCTCGGGCTATGGCTACACCTTC. Translated: CASSLVGSGYGYTF.

The V gene is TRBV18, the J gene TRBJ1-1; tentative D call: TRBD1 (6 bases). CDR1 is KGHSH and CDR2 is LQKENI in the germline V gene. The CDR3 loop spans 13 amino acids. V was clipped by 4 bases and J by 1 base, with 7 bases between them. This CDR3 is CASSQDRNTEAFF. In nucleotides, the CDR3 is TGTGCCAGCTCACAGGACAGGAACACTGAAGCTTTCTTT.

CDR3 region: CAWTSGIGEQFF. For the CDR3, the DNA is TGTGCCTGGACTAGCGGGATCGGTGAGCAGTTCTTC. This rearrangement joins TRBV30 to TRBJ2-1; 9 nucleotides line up with TRBD2. The CDR3 extends over 12 amino acids. Germline V gene data show CDR1 as GTSNPN and CDR2 as SVGIG (reference sequence). Unmatched junction bases numbered 4, after V lost 4 bases and J lost 9 bases.

This clone was recorded a few times. This rearrangement joins TRBV25-1 to TRBJ2-7; TRBD2 matches 7 bases. The CDR3 runs to 12 residues. CDR1 and CDR2 (germline): MGHDK, SYGVNS. The ends lost 7 bases at V and 6 bases at J; junction bases unmatched: 6. CDR3 loop: CASTPGGLEQYF. The CDR3 DNA sequence: TGTGCCAGCACTCCGGGGGGTCTCGAGCAGTACTTC.

This clone has just a few counts. The chain recombines TRBV27 with TRBJ2-1, with 7 nucleotides matching TRBD1. Unmatched junction bases numbered 1, after V lost 1 base and J lost 4 bases. CDR1 and CDR2 (germline): MNHEY, SMNVEV (reference sequence). This CDR3 contains 14 residues. The chain's CDR3 is CASSLLGQYNEQFF. The CDR3 DNA reads TGTGCCAGCAGTTTATTGGGACAGTACAATGAGCAGTTCTTC.

The chain employs TRBV29-1 and TRBJ2-3; no reliable D call. Trimming removed 6 bases at V and 0 bases at J, with 4 bases between. This CDR3 comprises 11 residues. The V gene's germline CDR1 is SQVTM and CDR2 ANQGSEA. The CDR3 sequence is CSVSSTDTQYF. The CDR3 coding sequence is TGCAGCGTGTCCAGCACAGATACGCAGTATTTT.

The chain links TRBV5-4 to TRBJ1-6; D gene uncertain. Germline CDR1 SGHNT, CDR2 YYREEE (reference sequence). V was trimmed by 3 bases and J by 6 bases, leaving 16 bases between them. CDR3 length equals 16 residues. DNA of the CDR3: TGTGCCAGCAGCTCAACGACCCTAGCGCGTAATTCACCCCTCCACTTT. Residues: CASSSTTLARNSPLHF.